This T cell receptor beta chain was identified during a study of blood T cell repertoires in COVID-19. Study information: Whether acute or convalescent, the COVID-19 samples came from the United States, Italy and Spain. The cDNA or gDNA used as material had been derived from T cells, B-cell-depleted T cells, or PBMCs.

Seattle patients were enrolled during active infection and followed longitudinally. As processed by the authors: Estimation of nucleated cell counts relied on the amplification of reference gene primers. Produced via immunoSEQ multiplex PCR; TCRdb's table is partial and in-frame only. D and trimming were read from the DNA, whereas the V and J calls and clone size are those reported in that table. The sample records about 150,000 clones, 83% being singletons. CDR1 and CDR2 (germline): SGHTA, FQGNSA. The CDR3 runs 16 residues. V was pared by 2 bases and J by 0 bases, with 3 bases of the junction left unmatched.

The material sequenced was peripheral blood. The receptor was isolated from a woman aged 55-70 years with COVID-19, enrolled during active disease. The V call is TRBV7-2, the J call TRBJ2-1; 8 bases are a match to TRBD2. The CDR3 reads CASSLTGTSSYNEQFF. In DNA, the CDR3 is TGTGCCAGCAGCTTAACCGGGACTAGCTCCTACAATGAGCAGTTCTTC.